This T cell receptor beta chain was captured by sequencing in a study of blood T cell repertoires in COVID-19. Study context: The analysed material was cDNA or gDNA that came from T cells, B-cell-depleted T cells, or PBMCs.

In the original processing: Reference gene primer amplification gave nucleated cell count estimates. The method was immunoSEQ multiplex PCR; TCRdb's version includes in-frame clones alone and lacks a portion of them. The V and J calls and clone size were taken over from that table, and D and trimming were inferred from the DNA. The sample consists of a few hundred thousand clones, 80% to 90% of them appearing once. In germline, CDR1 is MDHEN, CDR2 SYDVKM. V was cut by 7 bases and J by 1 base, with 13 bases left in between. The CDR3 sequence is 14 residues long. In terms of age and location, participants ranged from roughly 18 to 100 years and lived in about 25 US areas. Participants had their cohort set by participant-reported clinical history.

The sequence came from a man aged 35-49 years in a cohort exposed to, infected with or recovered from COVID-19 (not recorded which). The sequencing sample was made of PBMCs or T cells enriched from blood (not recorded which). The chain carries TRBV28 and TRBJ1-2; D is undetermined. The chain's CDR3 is CASNEQSINYGYTF. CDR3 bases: TGTGCCAGCAACGAACAGAGTATTAACTATGGCTACACCTTC.